This T cell receptor beta chain originates from a study of tumor and adjacent non-tumor tissue in lung cancer. Overall study: Aged about 31 to 85 years, patients included about 11 men and 5 women with stage I to III disease. On average, productive TCRbeta reads reached about 4.17 million per sample.

As regards this clonotype: One end of the junction varies from germline; a read error may be responsible.

The library came from three nested PCR rounds adapted from ARM-PCR protocols. TCRdb analysed the multiplex PCR reads with MiXCR anew, one entry per CDR3 protein. This sample has about 80,000 distinct CDR3 sequences, with around 75% found just once. The CDR3 runs to 14 residues. Germline V gene sequence: CDR1 SGHDT, CDR2 YYEEEE. RNA was extracted from bulk tissue without any cell sorting. The V call is TRBV5-6, the J call TRBJ2-5; D perhaps matches TRBD1 (5 bases). The sequence came from a woman aged 50 to 65 with non-small cell lung cancer. Sequencing used lung tumor tissue. The CDR3 region is CVSSYQGGEETQYF. The CDR3 nucleotides read TGTGTCAGCAGCTATCAGGGTGGGGAAGAGACCCAGTACTTC.